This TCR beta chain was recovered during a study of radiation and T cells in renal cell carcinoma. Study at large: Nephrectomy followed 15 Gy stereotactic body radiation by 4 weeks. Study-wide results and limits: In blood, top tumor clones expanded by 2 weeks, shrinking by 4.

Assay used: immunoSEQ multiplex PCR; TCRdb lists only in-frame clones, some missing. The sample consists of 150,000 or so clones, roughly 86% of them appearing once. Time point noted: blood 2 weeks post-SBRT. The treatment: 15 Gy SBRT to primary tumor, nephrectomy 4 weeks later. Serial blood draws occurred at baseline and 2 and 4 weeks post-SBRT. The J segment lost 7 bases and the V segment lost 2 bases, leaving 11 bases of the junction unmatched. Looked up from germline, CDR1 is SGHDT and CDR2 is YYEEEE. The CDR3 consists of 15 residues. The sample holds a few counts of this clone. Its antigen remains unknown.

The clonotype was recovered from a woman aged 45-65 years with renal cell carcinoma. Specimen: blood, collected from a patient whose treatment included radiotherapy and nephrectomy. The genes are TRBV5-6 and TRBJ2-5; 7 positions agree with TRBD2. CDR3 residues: CASSFRLASEVTQYF. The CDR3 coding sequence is TGTGCCAGCAGCTTCCGACTAGCATCGGAGGTGACCCAGTACTTC.